Detailed here is one TCR beta chain. This record belongs to a study of blood T cell repertoires in COVID-19. Study at large: The United States, Italy and Spain provided the acute and convalescent COVID-19 samples. Sample material is recorded as cDNA or gDNA derived from T cells, B-cell-depleted T cells, or PBMCs.

As processed by the authors: Reference gene primer amplification in the assay estimated nucleated cell counts. Assay used: immunoSEQ multiplex PCR; TCRdb lists only in-frame clones, some missing. V and J calls plus clone size are reproduced from that table; the DNA served to infer D and trimming. The sample lists tens of thousands of clones, roughly four fifths seen once, with about 12% in the top ten. The sequenced material came from peripheral blood. The sequence was collected from a human donor in a cohort sampled during active COVID-19.

The CDR3 sequence is CARNPGNEQYF. The CDR3 DNA is TGTGCCAGAAACCCAGGGAACGAGCAGTACTTC. The chain links TRBV6-7 to TRBJ2-7, with D possibly being TRBD1 (5 bases). TRBV6-7 is an ORF; its function is uncertain. This CDR3 contains 11 residues. V was shortened by 9 bases and J by 5 bases, with 11 bases between the two germline ends.